This TCR beta chain was obtained from a study of T cells after posttransplantation cyclophosphamide (dated by TCRdb to the mid-2010s). Turning to the overall study: Using TRB sequencing, the study followed how the T cell repertoire rebuilt after myeloablative bone marrow transplantation with posttransplantation cyclophosphamide given as GVHD prophylaxis. Antigen receptor sequencing covered samples from a few dozen PTCy-treated patients and 16 of their related bone marrow donors. Blood from all 30 or so PTCy patients who had 1-year posttransplant specimens underwent TRB sequencing. TRB sequencing was also done on up to roughly 3 additional blood samples from 2 to 5.2 years after transplant in 3 patients, and on pretransplant blood from 4 patients. Because TRA and TRB clonality were tightly correlated in nine or ten samples, subsequent TCR analyses were focused on TRB only. Public TRB sequences were checked against a database of over 3,500 sequences associated with responses to pathogens, tumor antigens, self-antigens and alloantigens. Overall study results and their limits: The TRB repertoires of T cells infiltrating skin or the GI tract showed only limited overlap with the TRB repertoires found in blood. Donor-recipient similarity was low at 1-2 months but increased during the first year, and donor CD8+ memory clones often dominated later blood repertoires. Across the 45 patients, TRB clonality was highly associated with recipient CMV seropositivity and CMV reactivation, and diversity with PTCy was similar to that in the CNI/methotrexate controls.

The germline V and J ends show losses of 5 bases and 4 bases respectively, and no gene match explains 8 bases of the junction. The CDR3 numbers 15 residues from cysteine through phenylalanine. The only DNA kept is the CDR3, 45 bases in frame from the first base. The germline V gene (reference sequence) specifies LNHDA as CDR1 and SQIVND as CDR2. Related bone marrow donors provided peripheral blood samples on the day of marrow donation. Peripheral blood and bone marrow mononuclear cells were isolated by Ficoll-Hypaque density centrifugation and cryopreserved. TRB sequencing used genomic DNA with the immunoSEQ assay at survey resolution or the hsTCRB kit. As for the authors' bioinformatics: The immunoSEQ software handled initial read processing, and the LymphoSeq R package was used for repertoire analyses. For each TRB dataset, clonality was calculated as 1 minus normalized Shannon entropy, and the Gini coefficient was computed as well. To infer phenotypes in unsorted samples, TRB sequences from sorted subsets of the recipient or donor were mapped onto the unsorted samples of the same recipient. The clones in this table, taken by TCRdb from immuneACCESS, are in-frame only. Not every clone is retained; where verified, under half of the shortfall comes from an unresolved V gene, and the cause of the rest is unknown. V, J and clone size are taken as reported in that table, and D and trimming were inferred from the DNA itself. The sample table contains 25,000 to 30,000 clones; only one count was recorded for roughly 85% of them. The top ten constitute less than 3.5% of the sample.

Comments on this clone: Its antigen remains undetermined. No per-base quality is available; no much larger clone lies one base away.

Sequenced material: PBMCs. The V gene is TRBV19 and the J gene is TRBJ2-3, with TRBD2 identical over 8 junction bases. The receptor was derived from a man between 45 and 60 years old. The CDR3 reads as follows: CASSDGLASSDTQYF. The sequenced DNA: TGTGCCAGTAGTGACGGACTAGCTTCTTCAGATACGCAGTATTTT.